The present T cell receptor (beta chain) was sequenced within a study of cytomegalovirus exposure and HLA in healthy donors. Findings and limits, study-wide: As confirmed in vitro, a few CMV-associated chains were specific for CMV antigens. The presence/absence work took it that sequencing depth was about the same across donors. The listing of approximately 160 TCR beta chains classed them as cytomegalovirus-associated.

Points on this clone: Its antigen is unidentified.

The V end was cut by 7 bases, the J end by 4 bases, with 16 bases between. The germline V gene encodes CDR1 SNHLY and CDR2 FYNNEI. The CDR3 sequence is 14 residues long. Healthy people donating bone marrow made up the donors. PCR employed 60 Vbeta and 13 Jbeta primers. TCRdb's table, derived via immunoSEQ multiplex PCR, lists solely in-frame clones and lacks some. Its table records approximately 40,000 clones. The rearrangement links TRBV2 to TRBJ1-2, with D tentatively TRBD1 (6 bases). Sequenced material: PBMCs. The source of this sequence is a human donor in good health. The CDR3 is CASNPGQPAYGYTF. Written as DNA, the CDR3 is TGTGCCAGCAACCCTGGACAGCCTGCCTATGGCTACACCTTC.